This T cell receptor beta chain comes out of a study of regulatory T cells in long-lasting Graves disease. About the study: Antithyroid drugs had been taken by newly diagnosed Graves' patients for under 3 months. Whole-study findings and limits: Persistent cases favored TRBV28, TRBJ1-2 and TRBJ2-5.

CDR3-region Arm-PCR and iRepertoire HTBI primers produced the TCR beta libraries. One entry per CDR3 protein results from TCRdb running MiXCR on the multiplex PCR reads. The table shows about 400,000 distinct CDR3 sequences, with roughly a sixth occurring only once. Time point of the sample: newly diagnosed GD, antithyroid drugs for less than 3 months. There was RNA extracted from PBMCs, and the TCR library was made from it. The patients were drawn from one endocrinology department in Xi'an, China. The ends lost 1 base at V and 9 bases at J; junction bases unmatched: 10. The CDR3 totals 17 residues. The germline CDR1 and CDR2 sequences are LGHNA and YSLEER. In this sample, this clonotype turned up many times. Its cognate antigen is unknown.

The sequence was obtained from a female donor with Graves disease. The V gene is TRBV4-3, the J gene TRBJ2-1; TRBD2 aligns across 12 bases. The sample was peripheral blood mononuclear cells (PBMCs), taken at new diagnosis, from a patient treated with antithyroid drugs. The CDR3 is CASSQGTLAGGYGEQFF. The CDR3 region has the DNA TGCGCCAGCAGCCAAGGGACCCTAGCGGGAGGGTATGGTGAGCAGTTCTTC.